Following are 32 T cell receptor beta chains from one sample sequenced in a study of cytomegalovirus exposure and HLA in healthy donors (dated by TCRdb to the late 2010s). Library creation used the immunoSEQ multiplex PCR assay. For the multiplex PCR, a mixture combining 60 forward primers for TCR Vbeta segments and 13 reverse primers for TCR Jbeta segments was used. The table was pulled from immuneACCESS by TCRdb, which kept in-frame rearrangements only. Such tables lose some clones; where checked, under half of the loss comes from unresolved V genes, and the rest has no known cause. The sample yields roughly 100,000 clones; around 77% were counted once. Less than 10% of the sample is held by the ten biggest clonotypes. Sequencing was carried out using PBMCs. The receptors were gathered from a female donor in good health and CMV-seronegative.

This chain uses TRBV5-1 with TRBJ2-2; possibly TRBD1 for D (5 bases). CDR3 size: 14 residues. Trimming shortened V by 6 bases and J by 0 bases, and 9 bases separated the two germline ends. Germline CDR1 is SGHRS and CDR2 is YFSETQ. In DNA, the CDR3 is TGCGCCAGCACCGACAGATCGAACACCGGGGAGCTGTTTTTT. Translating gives CASTDRSNTGELFF.

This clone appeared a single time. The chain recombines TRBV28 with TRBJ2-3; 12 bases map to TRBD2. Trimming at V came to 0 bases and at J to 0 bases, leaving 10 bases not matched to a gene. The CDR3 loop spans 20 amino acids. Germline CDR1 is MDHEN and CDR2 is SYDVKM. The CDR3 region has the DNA TGTGCCAGCAGTTTATGGGCTAGCGGGAGGGATGTATCTAGCACAGATACGCAGTATTTT. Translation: CASSLWASGRDVSSTDTQYF.

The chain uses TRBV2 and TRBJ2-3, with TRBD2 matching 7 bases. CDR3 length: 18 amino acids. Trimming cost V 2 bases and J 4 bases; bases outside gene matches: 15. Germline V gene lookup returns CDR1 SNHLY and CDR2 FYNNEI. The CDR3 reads CASSELVIAGKIADTQYF. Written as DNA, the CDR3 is TGTGCCAGCAGTGAACTGGTAATAGCGGGTAAGATAGCAGATACGCAGTATTTT. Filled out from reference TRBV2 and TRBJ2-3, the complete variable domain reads EPEVTQTPSHQVTQMGQEVILRCVPISNHLYFYWYRQILGQKVEFLVSFYNNEISEKSEIFDDQFSVERPDGSNFTLKIRSTKLEDSAMYFCASSELVIAGKIADTQYFGPGTRLTVL.

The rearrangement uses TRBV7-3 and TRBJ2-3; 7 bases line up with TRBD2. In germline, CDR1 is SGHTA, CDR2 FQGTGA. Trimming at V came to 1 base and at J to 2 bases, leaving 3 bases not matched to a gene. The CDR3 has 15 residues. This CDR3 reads CASSLSGRPTDTQYF. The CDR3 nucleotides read TGTGCCAGCAGCTTAAGCGGGAGACCCACAGATACGCAGTATTTT.

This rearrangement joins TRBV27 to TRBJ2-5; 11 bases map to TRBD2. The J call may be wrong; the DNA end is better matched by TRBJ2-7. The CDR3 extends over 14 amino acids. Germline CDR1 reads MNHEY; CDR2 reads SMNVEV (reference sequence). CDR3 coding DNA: TGTGCCAGCAGTTTCGCTAGCGGGGGGCTCGAGCAGTACTTC. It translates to CASSFASGGLEQYF.

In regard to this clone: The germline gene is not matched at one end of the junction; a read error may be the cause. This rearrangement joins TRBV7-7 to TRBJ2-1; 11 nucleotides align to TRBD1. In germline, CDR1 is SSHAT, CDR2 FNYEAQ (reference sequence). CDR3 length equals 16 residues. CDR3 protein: CASSPSGTGGFNEQFF. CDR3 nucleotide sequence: TGTGCTAGCAGCCCCTCCGGGACAGGGGGATTTAATGAGCAGTTCTTC.

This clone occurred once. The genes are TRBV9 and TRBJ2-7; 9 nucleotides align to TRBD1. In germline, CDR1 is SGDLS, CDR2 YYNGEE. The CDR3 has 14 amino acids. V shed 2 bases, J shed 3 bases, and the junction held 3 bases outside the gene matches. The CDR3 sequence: CASSVEGQGYEQYF. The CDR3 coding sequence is TGTGCCAGCAGCGTTGAGGGACAGGGCTACGAGCAGTACTTC.

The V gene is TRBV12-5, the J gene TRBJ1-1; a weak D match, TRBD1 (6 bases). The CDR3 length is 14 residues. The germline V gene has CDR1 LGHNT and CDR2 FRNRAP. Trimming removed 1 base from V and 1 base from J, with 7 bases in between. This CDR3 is CASGLGTANTEAFF. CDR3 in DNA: TGTGCTAGTGGTTTGGGGACAGCGAACACTGAAGCTTTCTTT.

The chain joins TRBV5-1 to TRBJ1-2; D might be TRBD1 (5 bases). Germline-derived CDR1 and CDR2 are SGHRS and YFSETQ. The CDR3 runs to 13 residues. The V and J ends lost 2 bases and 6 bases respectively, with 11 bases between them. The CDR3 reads CASSFGQGDGYTF. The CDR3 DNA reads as TGCGCCAGCAGCTTCGGGCAGGGCGATGGCTACACCTTC.

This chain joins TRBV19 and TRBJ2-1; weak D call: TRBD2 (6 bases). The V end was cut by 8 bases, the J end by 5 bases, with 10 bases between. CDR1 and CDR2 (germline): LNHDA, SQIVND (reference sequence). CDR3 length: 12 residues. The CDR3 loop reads CASRDFNNEQFF. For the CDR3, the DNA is TGTGCCAGTCGGGACTTCAACAATGAGCAGTTCTTC.

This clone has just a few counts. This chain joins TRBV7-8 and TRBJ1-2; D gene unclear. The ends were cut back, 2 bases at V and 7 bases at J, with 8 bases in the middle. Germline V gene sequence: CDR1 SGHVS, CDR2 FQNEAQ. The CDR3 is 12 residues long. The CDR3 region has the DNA TGTGCCAGCAGCTTACTAGGTGGTGGCTACACCTTC. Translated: CASSLLGGGYTF.

The CDR3 DNA is TGTGCCAGCAGTGACCGACACAAGAACACTGAAGCTTTCTTT. Its translation is CASSDRHKNTEAFF. This chain joins TRBV6-1 and TRBJ1-1; no clear D gene. The CDR3 runs 14 residues. The germline V gene has CDR1 MNHNS and CDR2 SASEGT. The V and J ends lost 3 bases and 1 base respectively, with 9 bases between them.

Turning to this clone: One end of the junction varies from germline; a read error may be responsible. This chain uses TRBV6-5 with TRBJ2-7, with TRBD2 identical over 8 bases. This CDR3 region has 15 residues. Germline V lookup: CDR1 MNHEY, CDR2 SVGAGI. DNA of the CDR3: TGTGCCAGCACTTACGCCAGAGCGGGAGACTACGAGCAGTACTTC. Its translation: CASTYARAGDYEQYF.

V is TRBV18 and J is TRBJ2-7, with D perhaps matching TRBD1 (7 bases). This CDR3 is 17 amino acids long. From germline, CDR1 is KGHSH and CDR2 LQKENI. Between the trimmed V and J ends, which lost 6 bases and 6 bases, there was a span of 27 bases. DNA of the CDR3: TGTGCCAGCTCCCGGAGGAGGGACAGCCCATCGTTGTGCGAGCAGTACTTC. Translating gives CASSRRRDSPSLCEQYF.

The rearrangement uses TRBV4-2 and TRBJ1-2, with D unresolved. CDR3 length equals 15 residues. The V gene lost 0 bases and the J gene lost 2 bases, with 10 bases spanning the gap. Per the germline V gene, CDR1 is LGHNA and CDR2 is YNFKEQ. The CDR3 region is CASSQDLTGNYGYTF. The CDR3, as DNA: TGTGCCAGCAGCCAAGATTTGACGGGGAACTATGGCTACACCTTC.

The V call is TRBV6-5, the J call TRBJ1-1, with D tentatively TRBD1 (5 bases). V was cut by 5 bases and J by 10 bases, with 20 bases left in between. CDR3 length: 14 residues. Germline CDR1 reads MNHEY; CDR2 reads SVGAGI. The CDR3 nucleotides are TGTGCCAGCAGTGATACTCGGGGGGGAAGCCCAGCTTTCTTT. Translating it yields CASSDTRGGSPAFF.

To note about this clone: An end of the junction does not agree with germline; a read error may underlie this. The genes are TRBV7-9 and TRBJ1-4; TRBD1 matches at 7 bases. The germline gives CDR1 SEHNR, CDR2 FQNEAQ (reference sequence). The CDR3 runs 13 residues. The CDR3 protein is CSSSLTGREKLFF. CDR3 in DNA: TGTTCCAGCAGCCTGACAGGGCGGGAAAAACTGTTTTTT.

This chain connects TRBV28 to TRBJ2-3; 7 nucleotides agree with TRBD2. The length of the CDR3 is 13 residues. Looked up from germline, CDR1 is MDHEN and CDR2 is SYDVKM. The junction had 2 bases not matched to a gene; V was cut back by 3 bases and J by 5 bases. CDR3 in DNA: TGTGCCAGCAGTTTGGGGGGGGAAGATACGCAGTATTTT. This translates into CASSLGGEDTQYF.

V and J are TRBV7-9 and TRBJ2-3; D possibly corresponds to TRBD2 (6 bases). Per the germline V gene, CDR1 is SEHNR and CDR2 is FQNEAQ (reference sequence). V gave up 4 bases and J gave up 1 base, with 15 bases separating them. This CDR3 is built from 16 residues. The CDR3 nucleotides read TGTGCCAGCAGCTCAGAGGGACTGGGGGGCACAGATACGCAGTATTTT. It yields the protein CASSSEGLGGTDTQYF.

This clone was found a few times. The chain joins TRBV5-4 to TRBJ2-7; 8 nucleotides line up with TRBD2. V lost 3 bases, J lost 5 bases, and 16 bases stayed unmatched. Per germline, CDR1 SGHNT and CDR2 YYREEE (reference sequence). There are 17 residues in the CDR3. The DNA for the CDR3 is TGTGCCAGCAGCTCCGTACGAGGCGGGGGGCCGCATCACGAGCAGTACTTC. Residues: CASSSVRGGGPHHEQYF.

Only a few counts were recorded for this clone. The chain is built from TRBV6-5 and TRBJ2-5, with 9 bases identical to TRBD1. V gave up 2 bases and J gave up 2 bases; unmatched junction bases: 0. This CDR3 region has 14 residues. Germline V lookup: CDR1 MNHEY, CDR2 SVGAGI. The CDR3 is CASSYGTGQETQYF. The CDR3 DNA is TGTGCCAGCAGTTACGGGACAGGGCAAGAGACCCAGTACTTC.

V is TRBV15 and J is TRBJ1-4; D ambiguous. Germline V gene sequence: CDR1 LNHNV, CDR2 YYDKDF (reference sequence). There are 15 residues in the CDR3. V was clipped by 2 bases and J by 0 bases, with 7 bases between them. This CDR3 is CATSRPLATNEKLFF. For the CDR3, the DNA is TGTGCCACCAGCAGACCACTGGCAACTAATGAAAAACTGTTTTTT.

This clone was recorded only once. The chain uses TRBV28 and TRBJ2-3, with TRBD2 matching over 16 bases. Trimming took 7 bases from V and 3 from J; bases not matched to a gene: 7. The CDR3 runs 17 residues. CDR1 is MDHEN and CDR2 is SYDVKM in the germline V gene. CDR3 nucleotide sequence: TGTGCCAGCAAGGGACTAGCGGGAGGGCCAAGGACAGATACGCAGTATTTT. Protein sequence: CASKGLAGGPRTDTQYF.

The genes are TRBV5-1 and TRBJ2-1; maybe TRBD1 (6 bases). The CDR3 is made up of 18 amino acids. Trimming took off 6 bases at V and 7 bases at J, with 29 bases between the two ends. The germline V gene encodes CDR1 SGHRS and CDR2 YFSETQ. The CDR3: CASTGRRGQLKNWNEQFF. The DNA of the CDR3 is TGCGCCAGCACCGGCCGTCGGGGACAATTGAAGAATTGGAATGAGCAGTTCTTC.

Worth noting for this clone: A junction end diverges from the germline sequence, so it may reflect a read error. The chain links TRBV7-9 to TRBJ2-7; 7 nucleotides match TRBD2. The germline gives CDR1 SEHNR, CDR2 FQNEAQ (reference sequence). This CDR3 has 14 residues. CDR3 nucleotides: TGTTCCAGCAGCTTAGCGGGTGGAGCCTACGAGCAGTACTTC. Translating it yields CSSSLAGGAYEQYF.

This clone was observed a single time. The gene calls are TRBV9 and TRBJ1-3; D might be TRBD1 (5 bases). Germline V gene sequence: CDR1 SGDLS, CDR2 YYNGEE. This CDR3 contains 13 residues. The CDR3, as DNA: TGTTCCGGGGGGAGCGGTTCTGGAAACACCATATATTTT. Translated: CSGGSGSGNTIYF.

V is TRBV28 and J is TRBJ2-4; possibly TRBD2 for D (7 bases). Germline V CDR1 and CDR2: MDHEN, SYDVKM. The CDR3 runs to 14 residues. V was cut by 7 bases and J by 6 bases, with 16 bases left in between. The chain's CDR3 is CASNQGREGNIQYF. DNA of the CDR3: TGTGCCAGCAATCAGGGGAGGGAAGGAAACATTCAGTACTTC.

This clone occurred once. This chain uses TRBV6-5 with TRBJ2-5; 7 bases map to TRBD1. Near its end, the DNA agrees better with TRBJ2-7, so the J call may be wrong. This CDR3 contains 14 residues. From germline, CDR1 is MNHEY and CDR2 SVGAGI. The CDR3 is CASSYRDSRYEQYF. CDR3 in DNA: TGTGCCAGCAGTTACCGGGACAGCCGCTACGAGCAGTACTTC.

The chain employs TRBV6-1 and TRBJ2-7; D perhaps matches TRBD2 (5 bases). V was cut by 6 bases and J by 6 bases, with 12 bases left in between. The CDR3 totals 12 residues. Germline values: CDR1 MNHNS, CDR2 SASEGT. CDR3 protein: CASSNGISEQYF. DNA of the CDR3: TGTGCCAGCAGCAACGGGATAAGCGAGCAGTACTTC.

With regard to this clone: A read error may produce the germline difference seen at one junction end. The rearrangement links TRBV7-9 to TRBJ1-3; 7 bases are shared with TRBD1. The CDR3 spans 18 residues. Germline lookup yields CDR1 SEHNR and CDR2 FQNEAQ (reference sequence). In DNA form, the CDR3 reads TGTTCCAGCAGCTTTGTACGGGGACAGATAATCTCTGGAAACACCATATATTTT. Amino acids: CSSSFVRGQIISGNTIYF. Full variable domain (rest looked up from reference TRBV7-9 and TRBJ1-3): DTGVSQNPRHKITKRGQNVTFRCDPISEHNRLYWYRQTLGQGPEFLTYFQNEAQLEKSRLLSDRFSAERPKGSFSTLEIQRTEQGDSAMYLCSSSFVRGQIISGNTIYFGEGSWLTVV.

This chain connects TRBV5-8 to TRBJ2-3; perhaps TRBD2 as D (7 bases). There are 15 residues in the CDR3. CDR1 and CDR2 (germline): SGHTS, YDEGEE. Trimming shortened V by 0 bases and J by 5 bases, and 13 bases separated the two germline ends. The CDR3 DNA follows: TGTGCCAGCAGCTTGGTGGGGGGGCGCGGAGATACGCAGTATTTT. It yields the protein CASSLVGGRGDTQYF.

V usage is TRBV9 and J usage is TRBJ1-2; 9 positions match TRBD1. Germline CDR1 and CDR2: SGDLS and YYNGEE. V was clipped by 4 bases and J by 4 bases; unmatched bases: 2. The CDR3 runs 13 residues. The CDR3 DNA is TGTGCCAGCAGCCCGGGACAGGGCTATGGCTACACCTTC. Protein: CASSPGQGYGYTF.